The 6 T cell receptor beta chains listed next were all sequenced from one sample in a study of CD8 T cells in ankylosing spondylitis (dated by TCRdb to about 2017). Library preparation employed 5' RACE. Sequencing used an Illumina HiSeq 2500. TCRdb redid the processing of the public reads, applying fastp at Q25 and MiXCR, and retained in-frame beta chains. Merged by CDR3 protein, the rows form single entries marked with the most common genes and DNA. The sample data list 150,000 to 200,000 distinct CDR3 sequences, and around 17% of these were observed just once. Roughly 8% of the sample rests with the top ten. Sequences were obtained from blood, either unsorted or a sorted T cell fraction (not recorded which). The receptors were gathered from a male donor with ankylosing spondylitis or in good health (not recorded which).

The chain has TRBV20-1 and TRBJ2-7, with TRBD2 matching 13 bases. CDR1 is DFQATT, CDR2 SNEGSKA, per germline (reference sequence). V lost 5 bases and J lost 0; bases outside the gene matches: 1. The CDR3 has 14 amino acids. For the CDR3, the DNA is TGCAGTGCTGGACTAGCGGGAGACTCCTACGAGCAGTACTTC. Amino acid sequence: CSAGLAGDSYEQYF.

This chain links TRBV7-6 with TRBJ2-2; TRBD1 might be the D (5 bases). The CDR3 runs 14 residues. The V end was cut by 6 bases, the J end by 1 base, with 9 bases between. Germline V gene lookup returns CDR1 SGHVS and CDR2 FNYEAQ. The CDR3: CASRPTENTGELFF. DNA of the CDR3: TGTGCCAGCAGGCCGACAGAGAACACCGGGGAGCTGTTTTTT.

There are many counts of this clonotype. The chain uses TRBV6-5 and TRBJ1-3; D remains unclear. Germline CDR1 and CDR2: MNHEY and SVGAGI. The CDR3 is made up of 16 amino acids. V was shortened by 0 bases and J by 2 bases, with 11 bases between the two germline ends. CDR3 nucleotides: TGTGCCAGCAGTTACTCGCGGTCCCTGGCTGGAAACACCATATATTTT. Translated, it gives CASSYSRSLAGNTIYF.

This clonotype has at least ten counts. The CDR3 spells CAISTTDANTGELFF. The DNA for the CDR3 is TGTGCCATCAGTACTACGGACGCGAACACCGGGGAGCTGTTTTTT. The J gene is TRBJ2-2, the V gene TRBV10-3; D is ambiguous. Deletions cut 5 bases from V and 0 bases from J, with 10 bases between. Per the germline V gene, CDR1 is ENHRY and CDR2 is SYGVKD. This CDR3 region has 15 residues.

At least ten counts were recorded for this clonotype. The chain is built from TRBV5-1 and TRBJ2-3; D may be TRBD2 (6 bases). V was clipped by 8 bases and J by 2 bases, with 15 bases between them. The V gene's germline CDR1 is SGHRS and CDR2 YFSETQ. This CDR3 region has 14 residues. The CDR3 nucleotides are TGCGCCAGTTTCGGGAGTGGGGTCACAGATACGCAGTATTTT. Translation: CASFGSGVTDTQYF.

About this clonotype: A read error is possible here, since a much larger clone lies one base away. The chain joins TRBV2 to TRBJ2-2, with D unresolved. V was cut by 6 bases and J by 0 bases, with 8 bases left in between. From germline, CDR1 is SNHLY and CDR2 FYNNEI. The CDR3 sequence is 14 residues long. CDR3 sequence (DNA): TGTGCCAGCAGGAGGAACGCGAACACCGGGGAGCTGTTTTTT. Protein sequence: CASRRNANTGELFF.